A single sample is the source of the 28 T cell receptor beta chains below, sequenced in a study of blood T cell repertoires in COVID-19. Measured with immunoSEQ multiplex PCR; TCRdb has only the in-frame clones, and not every one. The sample carries roughly 240,000 clones, 70% to 90% recorded once. Source material: peripheral blood. Source of these receptors: a man between 18 and 35 years old with active or convalescent COVID-19.

The chain uses TRBV18 and TRBJ2-2, with TRBD2 matching over 7 bases. V trimming: 6 bases; J trimming: 0 bases; junction bases outside the gene matches: 10. The CDR3 extends over 17 amino acids. CDR1 is KGHSH, CDR2 LQKENI, per germline. The DNA of the CDR3 is TGTGCCAGCTCCCGAGAGATCGGACTAGCGAACACCGGGGAGCTGTTTTTT. This sequence encodes CASSREIGLANTGELFF.

This clone has a single count. This chain connects TRBV5-4 to TRBJ2-5; 7 bases are shared with TRBD2. From germline, CDR1 is SGHNT and CDR2 YYREEE (reference sequence). Trimming cost V 4 bases and J 3 bases; bases outside gene matches: 9. This CDR3 contains 15 residues. CDR3 protein: CASSPGVGGEETQYF. The CDR3 DNA reads TGTGCCAGCAGCCCCGGCGTGGGGGGGGAAGAGACCCAGTACTTC.

CDR3 protein: CASSLTVTLAGGPGEQYF. The CDR3 nucleotides are TGTGCCAGCAGCTTAACTGTTACACTAGCGGGAGGGCCGGGCGAGCAGTACTTC. The rearrangement uses TRBV7-2 and TRBJ2-7; 13 bases are shared with TRBD2. The length of the CDR3 is 18 residues. The ends lost 2 bases at V and 6 bases at J; junction bases unmatched: 13. From germline, CDR1 is SGHTA and CDR2 FQGNSA. The full variable domain, with the rest looked up from reference TRBV7-2 and TRBJ2-7, is GAGVSQSPSNKVTEKGKDVELRCDPISGHTALYWYRQSLGQGLEFLIYFQGNSAPDKSGLPSDRFSAERTGGSVSTLTIQRTQQEDSAVYLCASSLTVTLAGGPGEQYFGPGTRLTVT.

This clone was counted a single time. This chain joins TRBV29-1 and TRBJ2-1; TRBD2 matches at 12 bases. The CDR3 is 17 amino acids. The germline CDR1 and CDR2 sequences are SQVTM and ANQGSEA. V lost 6 bases to trimming and J lost 5 bases; unmatched junction nucleotides: 14. This CDR3 reads CSVGGLAGGVPDNEQFF. The CDR3 DNA sequence: TGCAGCGTGGGGGGACTAGCGGGTGGGGTTCCCGACAATGAGCAGTTCTTC.

A few counts support this clone. The chain carries TRBV24-1 and TRBJ1-2; TRBD1 might be the D (6 bases). The germline gives CDR1 KGHDR, CDR2 SFDVKD. This CDR3 is 13 amino acids long. Trimming left V 6 bases short and J 6 bases short, with 13 bases between. The CDR3 protein is CATSTPGADGYTF. The CDR3 nucleotides read TGTGCCACCAGTACTCCAGGGGCGGATGGCTACACCTTC.

The chain uses TRBV14 and TRBJ2-3; 7 bases map to TRBD2. Germline lookup yields CDR1 SGHDN and CDR2 FVKESK. With 4 bases clipped from V and 4 bases from J, the junction kept 5 bases outside the gene matches. This CDR3 region has 14 residues. CDR3 sequence reads: CASSLRLAADTQYF. In DNA form, the CDR3 reads TGTGCCAGCAGCCTGAGACTAGCAGCAGATACGCAGTATTTT.

The chain is built from TRBV4-1 and TRBJ1-4, with unresolved D. Germline lookup yields CDR1 MGHRA and CDR2 YSYEKL. V gave up 2 bases and J gave up 8 bases, with 21 bases separating them. This CDR3 region has 17 residues. The CDR3 coding sequence is TGCGCCAGCAGCCAACAAGGTGGGAGCTTAGGTCGAGAAAAACTGTTTTTT. Translation: CASSQQGGSLGREKLFF.

This sequence joins TRBV12-3 or TRBV12-4 and TRBJ1-2, with 7 bases that match TRBD1. V gave up 1 base and J gave up 10 bases; unmatched junction bases: 3. The CDR3 sequence is 12 residues long. In DNA form, the CDR3 reads TGTGCCAGCAGTTTAGTCAGGGGGATCTACACCTTC. Residues: CASSLVRGIYTF.

The J gene is TRBJ2-5, the V gene TRBV10-3; the D gene is possibly TRBD1 (6 bases). Germline V gene sequence: CDR1 ENHRY, CDR2 SYGVKD. The ends were cut back, 5 bases at V and 1 base at J, with 11 bases in the middle. There are 14 residues in the CDR3. The CDR3 sequence is CAISRTVGQETQYF. The CDR3 DNA sequence: TGTGCCATCAGTAGGACAGTCGGCCAAGAGACCCAGTACTTC.

The CDR3 reads CASGFLTGGIYQPQHF. CDR3 bases: TGTGCTAGTGGTTTCCTTACGGGGGGCATATATCAGCCCCAGCATTTT. V and J are TRBV12-5 and TRBJ1-5, with a tentative D call TRBD1 (6 bases). V was cut by 3 bases and J by 5 bases, with 17 bases left in between. The CDR3 extends over 16 amino acids. CDR1 is LGHNT, CDR2 FRNRAP, per germline.

This chain links TRBV9 with TRBJ1-2; D possibly corresponds to TRBD1 (5 bases). The V end lost 3 bases, the J end lost 8 bases, and 14 bases lay between the germline ends. The CDR3 has 13 amino acids. Germline values: CDR1 SGDLS, CDR2 YYNGEE. The CDR3 sequence is CASSGRGGLGYTF. The CDR3 nucleotides read TGTGCCAGCAGCGGGCGGGGGGGACTCGGCTACACCTTC.

V is TRBV5-1 and J is TRBJ2-3; 12 nucleotides line up with TRBD2. Losses at the gene ends were 4 bases for V and 5 bases for J; bases not matched to a gene: 14. The CDR3 consists of 18 residues. Germline V gene sequence: CDR1 SGHRS, CDR2 YFSETQ. CDR3 bases: TGCGCCAGCAGCCCGAACCTAGCGGGAGGGCCCAATATAGATACGCAGTATTTT. Protein: CASSPNLAGGPNIDTQYF.

This sequence joins TRBV5-1 and TRBJ1-4; D remains ambiguous. Trimming took off 4 bases at V and 2 bases at J, with 6 bases between the two ends. The length of the CDR3 is 13 residues. Germline V CDR1 and CDR2: SGHRS, YFSETQ. CDR3 DNA sequence: TGCGCCAGCAGCCCCCAGACTAATGAAAAACTGTTTTTT. Protein: CASSPQTNEKLFF.

The DNA of the CDR3 is TGTGCCTGGAGGGTAGCTAGCGGGAGCACAGATACGCAGTATTTT. Translating it yields CAWRVASGSTDTQYF. The V and J genes are TRBV30 and TRBJ2-3; 8 bases line up with TRBD2. With 3 bases clipped from V and 0 bases from J, the junction kept 5 bases outside the gene matches. Per germline, CDR1 GTSNPN and CDR2 SVGIG (reference sequence). The CDR3 is 15 residues long.

The V gene is TRBV5-1, the J gene TRBJ2-1, with D maybe TRBD2 (6 bases). The ends were cut back, 0 bases at V and 4 bases at J, with 11 bases in the middle. Germline loops: CDR1 SGHRS, CDR2 YFSETQ. The CDR3 is made up of 15 amino acids. The CDR3 sequence is CASSLVGGVYNEQFF. The CDR3 nucleotides read TGCGCCAGCAGCTTGGTTGGCGGGGTTTACAATGAGCAGTTCTTC.

The sample holds one count of this clone. This CDR3 reads CASSLFGTSGSYEQYF. CDR3 in DNA: TGTGCCAGCAGTTTATTTGGGACTAGCGGGAGCTACGAGCAGTACTTC. The chain combines TRBV27 with TRBJ2-7; TRBD2 aligns across 14 bases. The V gene end was trimmed by 1 base and the J gene end by 3 bases; junction bases not matched to a gene: 2. The CDR3 spans 16 residues. Germline values: CDR1 MNHEY, CDR2 SMNVEV (reference sequence).

The gene calls are TRBV5-4 and TRBJ2-3; D might be TRBD2 (7 bases). The CDR3 is 14 residues long. Trimming removed 4 bases from V and 0 bases from J, with 9 bases in between. Germline values: CDR1 SGHNT, CDR2 YYREEE (reference sequence). CDR3: CASSRGASTDTQYF. DNA for the CDR3: TGTGCCAGCAGCCGGGGGGCCAGCACAGATACGCAGTATTTT.

The V call is TRBV6-5, the J call TRBJ1-2; perhaps TRBD1 as D (5 bases). From germline, CDR1 is MNHEY and CDR2 SVGAGI. The CDR3 has 14 residues. The V gene lost 5 bases and the J gene lost 10 bases, with 20 bases spanning the gap. Here the CDR3 DNA reads TGTGCCAGCAGTAAGGCCCCCTCGACGGGGGACTACACCTTC. Its translation: CASSKAPSTGDYTF.

The genes are TRBV5-1 and TRBJ1-1, with 7 bases fitting TRBD1. The CDR3 sequence is 14 residues long. Trimming at V came to 4 bases and at J to 3 bases, leaving 6 bases not matched to a gene. CDR1 is SGHRS, CDR2 YFSETQ, per germline. The CDR3 spells CASSKTGKDTEAFF. The CDR3 DNA follows: TGCGCCAGCAGCAAGACAGGGAAGGACACTGAAGCTTTCTTT. Looking up the rest from reference TRBV5-1 and TRBJ1-1 gives the full variable domain: KAGVTQTPRYLIKTRGQQVTLSCSPISGHRSVSWYQQTPGQGLQFLFEYFSETQRNKGNFPGRFSGRQFSNSRSEMNVSTLELGDSALYLCASSKTGKDTEAFFGQGTRLTVV.

This clone was observed once. The chain carries TRBV9 and TRBJ2-7; 12 positions match TRBD2. Per the germline V gene, CDR1 is SGDLS and CDR2 is YYNGEE. With V trimmed by 4 bases and J by 7 bases, 6 bases remained unmatched. This CDR3 contains 14 residues. CDR3 sequence: CASSLAGGPWEQYF. CDR3 nucleotide sequence: TGTGCCAGCAGCCTAGCGGGAGGGCCGTGGGAGCAGTACTTC. The variable domain in full, completed from reference TRBV9 and TRBJ2-7, reads DSGVTQTPKHLITATGQRVTLRCSPRSGDLSVYWYQQSLDQGLQFLIQYYNGEERAKGNILERFSAQQFPDLHSELNLSSLELGDSALYFCASSLAGGPWEQYFGPGTRLTVT.

CDR3 DNA sequence: TGTGCCAGCAGCCCGTCCCGGGGTCCCTACGAGCAGTACTTC. It encodes CASSPSRGPYEQYF. The chain recombines TRBV13 with TRBJ2-7, with a tentative D call TRBD2 (5 bases). Per germline, CDR1 PRHDT and CDR2 FYEKMQ (reference sequence). The V end was cut by 5 bases, the J end by 2 bases, with 13 bases between. The CDR3 totals 14 residues.

The chain has TRBV5-6 and TRBJ1-3; D is unclear. V lost 4 bases and J lost 2, with 22 bases in between. This CDR3 has 18 residues. CDR1 is SGHDT and CDR2 is YYEEEE in the germline V gene. CDR3 amino acids: CASSKILRRLRTGNTIYF. DNA of the CDR3: TGTGCCAGCAGCAAAATATTGCGTCGACTCCGAACTGGAAACACCATATATTTT. Together with reference TRBV5-6 and TRBJ1-3, the CDR3 gives the full variable domain: DAGVTQSPTHLIKTRGQQVTLRCSPKSGHDTVSWYQQALGQGPQFIFQYYEEEERQRGNFPDRFSGHQFPNYSSELNVNALLLGDSALYLCASSKILRRLRTGNTIYFGEGSWLTVV.

This chain links TRBV29-1 with TRBJ2-3, with no clear D. This CDR3 contains 13 residues. The V gene lost 6 bases and the J gene lost 1 base, with 11 bases spanning the gap. From germline, CDR1 is SQVTM and CDR2 ANQGSEA. CDR3 DNA: TGCAGCGTCAGCCGACAACGCACAGATACGCAGTATTTT. Protein: CSVSRQRTDTQYF.

The chain is built from TRBV24-1 and TRBJ1-5, with D possibly being TRBD1 (5 bases). Trimming shortened V by 5 bases and J by 4 bases, and 11 bases separated the two germline ends. Germline values: CDR1 KGHDR, CDR2 SFDVKD. The CDR3 loop spans 14 amino acids. The CDR3 loop is CATSGISGNQPQHF. The CDR3 region has the DNA TGTGCCACCAGTGGTATCTCAGGGAATCAGCCCCAGCATTTT.

V and J are TRBV7-9 and TRBJ2-5; 7 bases line up with TRBD2. CDR1 is SEHNR and CDR2 is FQNEAQ in the germline V gene (reference sequence). Germline trimming cut 2 bases from V and 7 bases from J; bases unmatched to any gene: 10. CDR3 length: 15 amino acids. The CDR3 reads CASSLTAEGRGTQYF. The CDR3 DNA follows: TGTGCCAGCAGCTTAACGGCCGAGGGGAGGGGGACCCAGTACTTC.

The V gene is TRBV27, the J gene TRBJ1-6; perhaps TRBD1 as D (5 bases). Germline CDR1 reads MNHEY; CDR2 reads SMNVEV (reference sequence). Trimming shortened V by 5 bases and J by 6 bases, and 20 bases separated the two germline ends. The CDR3 runs to 17 residues. As DNA, the CDR3 is TGTGCCAGCAGTCGATCCCCTGCGGGGGAATCTAATTCACCCCTCCACTTT. Its translation is CASSRSPAGESNSPLHF.

The V call is TRBV25-1, the J call TRBJ2-5; D is perhaps TRBD1 (5 bases). The germline V and J ends were trimmed by 1 base and 2 bases, with 14 bases remaining between them. Germline V gene sequence: CDR1 MGHDK, CDR2 SYGVNS. The CDR3 has 16 residues. The CDR3 coding sequence is TGTGCCAGCAGTGAATCCCCGGACATGCTACAAGAGACCCAGTACTTC. It yields the protein CASSESPDMLQETQYF.

This clone has only one observation. The CDR3 reads CASSLDGGGLETGELFF. Written as DNA, the CDR3 is TGTGCCAGCAGCTTAGATGGGGGCGGGCTAGAAACCGGGGAGCTGTTTTTT. The rearrangement links TRBV11-2 to TRBJ2-2, with D perhaps TRBD1 (6 bases). The CDR3 length is 17 residues. Trimming took off 0 bases at V and 5 bases at J, with 16 bases between the two ends. The germline V gene encodes CDR1 SGHAT and CDR2 FQNNGV.